A selection of T cell receptor beta chains follows, all from one sample in a study of blood T cell repertoires in COVID-19. Clones were sequenced by immunoSEQ multiplex PCR, and TCRdb holds only the in-frame ones, with some missing. In the table there are roughly 190,000 clones, about 85% of which are singletons. Sequenced sample: peripheral blood. The receptors were gathered from a man between 60 and 75 years old with active or convalescent COVID-19. Each CDR3 is given with its conserved first and last residue. A D gene is named only where the DNA matches it firmly. Expanded clones get a size class; other rows say once, few or many, or leave the size out.

v_gene	j_gene	d_gene	abundance	CDR3nt	CDR3aa
TRBV5-6	TRBJ1-5	.	.	TGTGCCAGCAGCTATAGAGTTAGCAATCAGCCCCAGCATTTT	CASSYRVSNQPQHF
TRBV19	TRBJ1-1	.	.	TGTGCCAGTAGCCCACAGGGCGGTGTAGCTGAAGCTTTCTTT	CASSPQGGVAEAFF
TRBV7-3	TRBJ2-1	.	.	TGTGCCAGCAGCTTAACCCGGGGGTCGGGTGAGCAGTTCTTC	CASSLTRGSGEQFF
TRBV5-1	TRBJ2-2	TRBD1	.	TGCGCCAGCAGCTTGGGACAGGGGGCTGCCGGGGAGCTGTTTTTT	CASSLGQGAAGELFF
TRBV10-3	TRBJ1-1	.	.	TGTGCCATCAGCCCGATGACTAAGAACACTGAAGCTTTCTTT	CAISPMTKNTEAFF
TRBV15	TRBJ2-5	TRBD2	.	TGTGCCACCAGTACTAGCGGGGGGTGGGAGACCCAGTACTTC	CATSTSGGWETQYF
TRBV7-9	TRBJ1-3	TRBD1	once	TGTGCCAGCAGCTCCGGAAAAACAGGGGGCGGTCCTGGAAACACCATATATTTT	CASSSGKTGGGPGNTIYF
TRBV5-1	TRBJ2-2	.	.	TGCGCCAGCAGCTTGGAGCCAGGGGGGTCGAACACCGGGGAGCTGTTTTTT	CASSLEPGGSNTGELFF
TRBV10-2	TRBJ1-3	.	.	TGCGCCAGCACCCCCGCGGTGGAGGGGGGAAACACCATATATTTT	CASTPAVEGGNTIYF
TRBV10-3	TRBJ1-1	.	.	TGTGCCATCAGTGAGGAGGGAGCGAGCCTCTTT	CAISEEGASLF
TRBV6-5	TRBJ2-7	TRBD1	.	TGTGCCAGCAGTTACTCATGGCAGGGGGCATACGAGCAGTACTTC	CASSYSWQGAYEQYF
TRBV12-5	TRBJ2-5	.	.	TGTGCTAGTGGTTTGGTAGGGGTTAAGGGAGAGACCCAGTACTTC	CASGLVGVKGETQYF
TRBV14	TRBJ1-1	.	.	TGTGCCAGCAGCTCTCAGGGGAACACTGAAGCTTTCTTT	CASSSQGNTEAFF
TRBV5-1	TRBJ2-7	.	.	TGCGCCAGCAGCCGGGACACAACCTACGAGCAGTACTTC	CASSRDTTYEQYF
TRBV11-2	TRBJ2-3	TRBD1	.	TGTGCCAGCAGCTTAGACGGGGGGCCGGGACAGGGATTCACAGATACGCAGTATTTT	CASSLDGGPGQGFTDTQYF
TRBV5-5	TRBJ2-7	TRBD1	once	TGTGCCAGCAGCTTAACCCCCAGGGGGAGATCCTACGAGCAGTACTTC	CASSLTPRGRSYEQYF
TRBV27	TRBJ1-5	.	.	TGTGCCAGCAGTTTGATACAGGGTACCAATCAGCCCCAGCATTTT	CASSLIQGTNQPQHF
TRBV5-1	TRBJ2-5	TRBD1	.	TGCGCCAGCAGGGGACAGGGGACGCAAGAGACCCAGTACTTC	CASRGQGTQETQYF
TRBV19	TRBJ1-3	.	.	TGTGCCAGTAGTACCCCAGGGACTGGAAACACCATATATTTT	CASSTPGTGNTIYF
TRBV9	TRBJ2-3	TRBD2	.	TGTGCCAGCGGGGGGGGCACAGATACGCAGTATTTT	CASGGGTDTQYF
TRBV5-1	TRBJ2-1	TRBD1	.	TGCGCCAGCAGCTTGACCGGGACAGGGTCATCCTACAATGAGCAGTTCTTC	CASSLTGTGSSYNEQFF
TRBV5-1	TRBJ1-1	.	.	TGCGCCAGCAGCACGCAGGGTGTCACTGAAGCTTTCTTT	CASSTQGVTEAFF
TRBV5-6	TRBJ2-7	TRBD1	.	TGTGCCAGCGGCACGGGACAGCCAGGCTACGAGCAGTACTTC	CASGTGQPGYEQYF
TRBV12-3/TRBV12-4	TRBJ1-2	.	.	TGTGCCAGCAGTCTATACTATGGCTACACCTTC	CASSLYYGYTF
TRBV6-5	TRBJ2-7	TRBD1	.	TGTGCCAGCAGTTACTCAAGGACAGGGGGCGGGAAGAAGTACTTC	CASSYSRTGGGKKYF
TRBV19	TRBJ1-5	.	.	TGTGCCAGTACCTCGCGGGATATGGGCCAGCCCCAGCATTTT	CASTSRDMGQPQHF
TRBV7-6	TRBJ2-2	TRBD1	.	TGTGCCAGCAGCTTAGCGGACAGGGGGGCTGGGGAGCTGTTTTTT	CASSLADRGAGELFF
TRBV5-1	TRBJ2-7	.	few	TGCGCCACCCGGGACGGGGGCTCCTACGAGCAGTACTTC	CATRDGGSYEQYF
TRBV5-1	TRBJ2-7	TRBD1	.	TGCGCCAGCAGCCGGGAGACAGGGGGGGCCTACGAGCAGTACTTC	CASSRETGGAYEQYF
TRBV5-1	TRBJ1-2	.	once	TGCGCCAGCAGCTTGGCCGGGACAACATATGGCTACACCTTC	CASSLAGTTYGYTF
TRBV30	TRBJ1-6	.	.	TGTGCCTGGAGTGTAGCAGGGGAGAATTCACCCCTCCACTTT	CAWSVAGENSPLHF
TRBV27	TRBJ2-5	TRBD1	.	TGTGCCAGCGGAGACAGGGGGCAAGAGACCCAGTACTTC	CASGDRGQETQYF
TRBV18	TRBJ2-1	.	.	TGTGCCAGCTCAGGGAGTTCCAATGAGCAGTTCTTC	CASSGSSNEQFF
TRBV27	TRBJ1-3	.	once	TGTGCCAGCAGTAAGTTCACAGCCTCTCCGTCCCTTTTCTCTGGAAACACCATATATTTT	CASSKFTASPSLFSGNTIYF
TRBV6-1	TRBJ2-7	.	.	TGTGCCAGCAGTGAAGCGCATTCGGGCTACGAGCAGTACTTC	CASSEAHSGYEQYF